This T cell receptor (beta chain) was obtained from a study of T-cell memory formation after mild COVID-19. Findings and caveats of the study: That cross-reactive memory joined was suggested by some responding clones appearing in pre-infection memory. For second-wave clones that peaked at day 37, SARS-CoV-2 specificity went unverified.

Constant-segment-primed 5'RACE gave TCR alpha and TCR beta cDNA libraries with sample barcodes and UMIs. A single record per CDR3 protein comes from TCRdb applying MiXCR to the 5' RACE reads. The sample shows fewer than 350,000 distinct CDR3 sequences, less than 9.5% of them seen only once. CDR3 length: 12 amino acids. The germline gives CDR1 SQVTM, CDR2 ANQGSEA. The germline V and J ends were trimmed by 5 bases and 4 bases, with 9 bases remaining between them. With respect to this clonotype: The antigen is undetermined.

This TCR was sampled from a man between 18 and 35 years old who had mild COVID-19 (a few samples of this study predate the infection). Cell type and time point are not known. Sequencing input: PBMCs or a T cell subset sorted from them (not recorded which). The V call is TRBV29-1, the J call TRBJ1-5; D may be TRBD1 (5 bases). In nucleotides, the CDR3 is TGCAGCGTTCAGGGTGAAAATCAGCCCCAGCATTTT. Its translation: CSVQGENQPQHF.